This TCR beta chain was identified during a study of cytomegalovirus exposure and HLA in healthy donors. General study results and limits: A highly shared variant cluster was judged a likely technical artifact. Analysis performed later showed TCR beta chains linked to HLA being more clonally expanded than equally common others.

It was with 60 Vbeta and 13 Jbeta primers that the PCR ran. The data were produced by immunoSEQ multiplex PCR, yet TCRdb's version contains in-frame clones alone and is incomplete. The repertoire includes 80,000 to 100,000 clones, 65% to 85% of them detected once, and 4.5% to 6.5% sits in the top ten. In the case of this clone: Its cognate antigen is unknown.

The sequence was obtained from a man in his forties or fifties in good health and CMV-seropositive. Specimen: PBMCs.

The CDR3 DNA is TGTGCCAGCAGCGTAGAGGGGAGGGGTTTCTCGGGGGCCAACGTCCTGACTTTC. It is translated as CASSVEGRGFSGANVLTF. V gene TRBV9 combines with J gene TRBJ2-6; the match to TRBD2 covers 7 bases. Germline CDR1 and CDR2: SGDLS and YYNGEE. Losses at the gene ends were 0 bases for V and 4 bases for J; bases not matched to a gene: 10. The CDR3 length is 18 residues.